This T cell receptor beta chain was recovered during a study of spatial heterogeneity in lung cancer. This clonotype was counted at least ten times. Sample time point: blood at routine non-recurrence follow-up after resection. TCRdb redid the calling of the 5' RACE reads with MiXCR, one entry per CDR3 protein. The data contain over 85,000 distinct CDR3 sequences, 19% of them seen just once; the ten biggest clones take up 21%. The V gene lost 5 bases and the J gene lost 5 bases, with 7 bases spanning the gap. This CDR3 contains 13 residues. The V and J genes are TRBV12-3 or TRBV12-4 and TRBJ1-6; D remains ambiguous. The source is a male donor with early-stage non-small cell lung cancer. The sequenced sample was PBMCs, obtained at follow-up. The CDR3 here is CASSDGDNSPLHF. The CDR3 nucleotides read TGTGCCAGCAGTGACGGGGATAATTCACCCCTCCACTTT.